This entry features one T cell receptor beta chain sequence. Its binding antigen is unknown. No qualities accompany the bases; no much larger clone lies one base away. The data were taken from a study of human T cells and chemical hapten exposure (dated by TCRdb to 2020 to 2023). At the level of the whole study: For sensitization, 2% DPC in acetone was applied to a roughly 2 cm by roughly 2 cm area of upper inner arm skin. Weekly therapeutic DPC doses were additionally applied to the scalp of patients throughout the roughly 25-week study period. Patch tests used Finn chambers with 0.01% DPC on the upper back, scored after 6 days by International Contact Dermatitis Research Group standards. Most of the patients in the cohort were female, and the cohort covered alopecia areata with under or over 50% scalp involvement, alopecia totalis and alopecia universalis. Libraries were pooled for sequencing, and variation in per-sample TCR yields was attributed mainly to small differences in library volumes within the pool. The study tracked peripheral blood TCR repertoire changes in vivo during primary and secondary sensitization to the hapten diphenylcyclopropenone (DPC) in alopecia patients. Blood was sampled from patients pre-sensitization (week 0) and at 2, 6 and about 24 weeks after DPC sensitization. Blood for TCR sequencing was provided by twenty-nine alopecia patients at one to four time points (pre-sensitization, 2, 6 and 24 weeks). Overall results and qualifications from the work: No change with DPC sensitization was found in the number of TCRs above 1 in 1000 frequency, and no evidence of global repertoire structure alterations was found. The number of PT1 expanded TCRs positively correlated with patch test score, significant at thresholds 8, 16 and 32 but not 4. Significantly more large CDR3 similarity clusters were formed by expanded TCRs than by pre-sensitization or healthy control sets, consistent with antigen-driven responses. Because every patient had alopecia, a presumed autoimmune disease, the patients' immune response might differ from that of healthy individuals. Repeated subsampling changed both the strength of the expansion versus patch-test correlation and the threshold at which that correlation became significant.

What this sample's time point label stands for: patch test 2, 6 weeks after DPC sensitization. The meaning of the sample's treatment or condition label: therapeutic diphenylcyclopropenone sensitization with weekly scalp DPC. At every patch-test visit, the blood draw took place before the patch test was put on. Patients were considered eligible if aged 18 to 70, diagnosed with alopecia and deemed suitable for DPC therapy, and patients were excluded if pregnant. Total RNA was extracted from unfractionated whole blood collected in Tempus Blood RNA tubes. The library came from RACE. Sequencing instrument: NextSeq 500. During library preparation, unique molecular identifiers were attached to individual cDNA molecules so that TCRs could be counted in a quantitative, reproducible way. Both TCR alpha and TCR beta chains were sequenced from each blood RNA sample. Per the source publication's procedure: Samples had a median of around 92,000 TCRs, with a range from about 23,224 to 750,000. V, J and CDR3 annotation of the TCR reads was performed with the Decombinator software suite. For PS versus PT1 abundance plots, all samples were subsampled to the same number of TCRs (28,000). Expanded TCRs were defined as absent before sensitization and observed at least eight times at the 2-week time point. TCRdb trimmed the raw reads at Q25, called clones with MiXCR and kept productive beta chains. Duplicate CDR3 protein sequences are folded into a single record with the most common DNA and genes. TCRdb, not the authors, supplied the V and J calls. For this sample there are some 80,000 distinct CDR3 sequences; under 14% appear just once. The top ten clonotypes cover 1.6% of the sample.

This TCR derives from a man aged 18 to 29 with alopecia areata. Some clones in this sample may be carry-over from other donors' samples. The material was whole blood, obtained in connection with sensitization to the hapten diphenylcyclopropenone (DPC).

The DNA sequence follows: TGTGCCAGCAGCGAGGGACCGCCCCGGGTTGAGCAGTTCTTC. This sequence encodes CASSEGPPRVEQFF. The chain is assembled from TRBV7-6 and TRBJ2-1; the D gene is possibly TRBD1 or TRBD2, each agreeing over 5 bases. Counted from cysteine to phenylalanine, this CDR3 has 14 amino acids. Of all the DNA, just the CDR3 is kept, 42 bases in frame from base 1. From the germline V gene, CDR1 is SGHVS and CDR2 is FNYEAQ. Relative to germline, V is 5 bases shorter and J is 9 bases shorter, with 17 bases between their ends.